Below are 17 T cell receptor beta chains sequenced from a single sample in a study of T-cell reconstitution after alpha-beta-depleted transplantation in children. TCRbeta library construction was performed incorporating unique molecular identifiers. TCRdb fed the PCR reads into MiXCR, producing one record per CDR3 protein. The sample lists hundreds of thousands of distinct CDR3 sequences, 23% occurring once. The specimen comprised PBMCs, mostly from graft donor cells, sampled 360 days after TCRalphabeta/CD19-depleted stem cell transplant. The receptors derive from a boy younger than two who had a stem cell transplant for acute myeloid leukemia, so the T cells may come from the graft donor.

This clonotype was recorded a few times. The chain recombines TRBV12-3 or TRBV12-4 with TRBJ2-3; D remains ambiguous. The CDR3 loop spans 15 amino acids. The ends were cut back, 2 bases at V and 1 base at J, with 10 bases in the middle. The chain's CDR3 is CASSLRDTGTDTQYF. The CDR3 DNA reads TGTGCCAGCAGTTTACGAGACACCGGCACAGATACGCAGTATTTT.

This rearrangement joins TRBV4-1 to TRBJ2-1, with a possible D match to TRBD2 (6 bases). The length of the CDR3 is 16 residues. The germline V gene encodes CDR1 MGHRA and CDR2 YSYEKL. V gave up 0 bases and J gave up 5 bases, with 14 bases separating them. The CDR3 coding sequence is TGCGCCAGCAGCCAAGATAGACTAGAGGCTAACAATGAGCAGTTCTTC. It is translated as CASSQDRLEANNEQFF.

This clonotype occurred a few times. The J gene is TRBJ2-7, the V gene TRBV12-3 or TRBV12-4, with D perhaps matching TRBD1 (8 bases). This CDR3 spans 13 amino acids. Trimming left V 6 bases short and J 7 bases short, with 16 bases between. CDR3 sequence (DNA): TGTGCCAGCAGACTTACAGGGGGAGGGGAGCAGTACTTC. Protein product: CASRLTGGGEQYF.

V is TRBV5-5 and J is TRBJ1-4; D is unclear. The V gene's germline CDR1 is SGHKS and CDR2 YYEKEE (reference sequence). V was clipped by 2 bases and J by 4 bases, with 15 bases between them. The CDR3 is 16 residues long. CDR3 in amino acids: CASSFRPWTDNEKLFF. CDR3 bases: TGTGCCAGCAGCTTTAGGCCCTGGACGGATAATGAAAAACTGTTTTTT.

This chain links TRBV19 with TRBJ2-6; 8 nucleotides line up with TRBD1. The CDR3 is 17 residues long. The V gene's germline CDR1 is LNHDA and CDR2 SQIVND (reference sequence). Losses at the gene ends were 3 bases for V and 1 base for J; bases not matched to a gene: 5. The CDR3 loop reads CASSMRTGRSGANVLTF. DNA for the CDR3: TGTGCCAGTAGTATGAGGACAGGGCGATCTGGGGCCAACGTCCTGACTTTC. The whole variable domain, remainder taken from reference TRBV19 and TRBJ2-6, is DGGITQSPKYLFRKEGQNVTLSCEQNLNHDAMYWYRQDPGQGLRLIYYSQIVNDFQKGDIAEGYSVSREKKESFPLTVTSAQKNPTAFYLCASSMRTGRSGANVLTFGAGSRLTVL.

The table lists this clonotype with many counts. The rearrangement joins TRBV29-1 to TRBJ1-6; no clear D gene. Germline values: CDR1 SQVTM, CDR2 ANQGSEA. The CDR3 has 13 amino acids. V was cut by 4 bases and J by 6 bases, with 10 bases left in between. The CDR3 DNA reads as TGCAGCGTTGGGCGGGAACCTAATTCACCCCTCCACTTT. Its translation: CSVGREPNSPLHF.

Many counts were recorded for this clonotype. The chain is built from TRBV2 and TRBJ2-3; D call uncertain. The germline CDR1 and CDR2 sequences are SNHLY and FYNNEI. This CDR3 has 11 amino acids. The V end was cut by 8 bases, the J end by 4 bases, with 7 bases between. In nucleotides, the CDR3 is TGTGCCAGCGTATGGTCAGATACGCAGTATTTT. This sequence encodes CASVWSDTQYF.

This clonotype was observed at least ten times. The chain carries TRBV20-1 and TRBJ2-1, with D tentatively TRBD2 (8 bases). The V end was cut by 6 bases, the J end by 6 bases, with 18 bases between. Looked up from germline, CDR1 is DFQATT and CDR2 is SNEGSKA (reference sequence). The CDR3 consists of 14 residues. CDR3 nucleotides: TGCAGTGCCCCGGGAGGGGGCGAATTCAATGAGCAGTTCTTC. Translating gives CSAPGGGEFNEQFF.

The chain combines TRBV7-2 with TRBJ2-2, with D possibly TRBD2 on 6 matching bases. Germline V gene lookup returns CDR1 SGHTA and CDR2 FQGNSA. This CDR3 has 14 amino acids. The V and J ends lost 2 bases and 6 bases respectively, with 10 bases between them. CDR3 DNA: TGTGCCAGCAGCTTAACGCCGGGGGCCGGGGAGCTGTTTTTT. Amino acids: CASSLTPGAGELFF.

This clonotype was counted many times. This chain's CDR3 is CSAPDRSLGYTF. The CDR3, as DNA: TGCAGTGCTCCGGACAGATCGCTCGGCTACACCTTC. The chain uses TRBV20-1 and TRBJ1-2; TRBD1 is a possible D gene (6 bases). V was trimmed by 5 bases and J by 8 bases, leaving 15 bases between them. Germline CDR1 is DFQATT and CDR2 is SNEGSKA (reference sequence). The CDR3 extends over 12 amino acids.

This clonotype was counted many times. The chain links TRBV20-1 to TRBJ2-4; 7 nucleotides line up with TRBD2. V lost 5 bases, J lost 10 bases, and 11 bases stayed unmatched. CDR3 size: 13 residues. The V gene's germline CDR1 is DFQATT and CDR2 SNEGSKA (reference sequence). The CDR3 bases are TGCAGTGCTGCTACCGGGACTAACCCGATTCAGTACTTC. Its protein is CSAATGTNPIQYF.

In nucleotides, the CDR3 is TGTGCCAGCAGTAGGGCCGGGACGGTTGAGTACTTC. Amino acids: CASSRAGTVEYF. The V call is TRBV27, the J call TRBJ2-7; TRBD1 or TRBD2 may be the D gene (5 bases each). V was shortened by 5 bases and J by 11 bases, with 16 bases between the two germline ends. Germline CDR1 MNHEY, CDR2 SMNVEV (reference sequence). There are 12 residues in the CDR3.

At least ten counts were recorded for this clonotype. The chain employs TRBV12-3 or TRBV12-4 and TRBJ1-1, with 9 bases fitting TRBD1. The CDR3 sequence is 19 residues long. V shed 1 base and J 1 base; nucleotides not matched to a gene: 13. CDR3 bases: TGTGCCAGCAGTTTAGGATCCGGGACAGGGTTTTTCCAGAACACTGAAGCTTTCTTT. It translates to CASSLGSGTGFFQNTEAFF.

V and J are TRBV27 and TRBJ1-1; weak D call: TRBD1 (6 bases). Trimming removed 2 bases at V and 3 bases at J, with 10 bases between. Germline V lookup: CDR1 MNHEY, CDR2 SMNVEV (reference sequence). The CDR3 has 14 residues. CDR3 in amino acids: CASSLSGQYTEAFF. DNA of the CDR3: TGTGCCAGCAGTTTAAGCGGACAGTACACTGAAGCTTTCTTT.

The chain's CDR3 is CASSQEYWLEETQYF. In DNA, the CDR3 is TGCGCCAGCAGCCAAGAGTATTGGCTCGAGGAGACCCAGTACTTC. This chain links TRBV4-3 with TRBJ2-5, with D unclear. This CDR3 has 15 residues. V was trimmed by 0 bases and J by 5 bases, leaving 13 bases between them. Looked up from germline, CDR1 is LGHNA and CDR2 is YSLEER.

The rearrangement links TRBV6-4 to TRBJ2-3; tentatively, D is TRBD1 or TRBD2 (5 bases each). Trimming stripped 8 bases from V and 2 bases from J, with 17 bases between. The CDR3 runs 15 residues. From germline, CDR1 is MRHNA and CDR2 SNTAGT. The CDR3 region has the DNA TGTGCCAGCGGACTTTCCGGGACCCCCACAGATACGCAGTATTTT. Its protein is CASGLSGTPTDTQYF.

V gene TRBV7-9 combines with J gene TRBJ2-2, with 10 nucleotides matching TRBD1. The V segment lost 6 bases and the J segment 4 bases; nucleotides outside the gene matches: 8. The CDR3 is made up of 16 amino acids. The germline V gene has CDR1 SEHNR and CDR2 FQNEAQ (reference sequence). CDR3 DNA sequence: TGTGCCAGCAGAGCCCCCGGGACAGGGGTCACCGGGGAGCTGTTTTTT. Protein: CASRAPGTGVTGELFF.